The 5 T cell receptor beta chains below were found in one sample sequenced in a study of siplizumab effects on memory and regulatory T cells. Only in-frame clones appear in the TCRdb table, and some are missing; sequencing was by immunoSEQ multiplex PCR. The sample shows about 100,000 clones, about 94% of them seen only once. Input material: non-Treg CD4+ T cells sorted from blood. Receptors were obtained from a human donor in good health.

This chain connects TRBV18 to TRBJ1-3, with TRBD1 matching over 9 bases. The V segment lost 4 bases and the J segment 0 bases; nucleotides outside the gene matches: 4. This CDR3 is 16 amino acids long. CDR1 is KGHSH and CDR2 is LQKENI in the germline V gene. CDR3 nucleotides: TGTGCCAGCTCACTACAGGGGGCGCGCTCTGGAAACACCATATATTTT. Protein product: CASSLQGARSGNTIYF. Full variable domain (rest looked up from reference TRBV18 and TRBJ1-3): NAGVMQNPRHLVRRRGQEARLRCSPMKGHSHVYWYRQLPEEGLKFMVYLQKENIIDESGMPKERFSAEFPKEGPSILRIQQVVRGDSAAYFCASSLQGARSGNTIYFGEGSWLTVV.

The gene calls are TRBV9 and TRBJ1-3; the match to TRBD1 covers 10 bases. From germline, CDR1 is SGDLS and CDR2 YYNGEE. There are 16 residues in the CDR3. Germline trimming cut 3 bases from V and 4 bases from J; bases unmatched to any gene: 7. CDR3 DNA: TGTGCCAGCAGCGCATCGGACAGGGGGTTGGGAAACACCATATATTTT. Protein product: CASSASDRGLGNTIYF.

This clone showed up just a few times. The gene calls are TRBV7-3 and TRBJ1-2; 7 bases line up with TRBD1. The CDR3 is made up of 14 amino acids. Germline CDR1 is SGHTA and CDR2 is FQGTGA. V shed 1 base, J shed 7 bases, and the junction held 6 bases outside the gene matches. CDR3 residues: CASSLNAGDSGYTF. Here the CDR3 DNA reads TGTGCCAGCAGCTTAAACGCGGGGGACAGTGGCTACACCTTC.

The chain has TRBV2 and TRBJ2-1; D possibly corresponds to TRBD2 (5 bases). In germline, CDR1 is SNHLY, CDR2 FYNNEI. The CDR3 loop spans 13 amino acids. V was cut by 6 bases and J by 15 bases, with 21 bases left in between. CDR3 loop: CASSAEASQVVFF. The CDR3 DNA sequence: TGTGCCAGCAGCGCGGAGGCTAGCCAGGTAGTGTTCTTC.

The chain joins TRBV5-1 to TRBJ2-3; maybe TRBD2 (5 bases). The germline CDR1 and CDR2 sequences are SGHRS and YFSETQ. Trimming left V 4 bases short and J 0 bases short, with 12 bases between. The CDR3 runs 15 residues. The CDR3 sequence is CASSLQRASTDTQYF. The CDR3 region has the DNA TGCGCCAGCAGCCTACAGAGGGCTAGCACAGATACGCAGTATTTT.